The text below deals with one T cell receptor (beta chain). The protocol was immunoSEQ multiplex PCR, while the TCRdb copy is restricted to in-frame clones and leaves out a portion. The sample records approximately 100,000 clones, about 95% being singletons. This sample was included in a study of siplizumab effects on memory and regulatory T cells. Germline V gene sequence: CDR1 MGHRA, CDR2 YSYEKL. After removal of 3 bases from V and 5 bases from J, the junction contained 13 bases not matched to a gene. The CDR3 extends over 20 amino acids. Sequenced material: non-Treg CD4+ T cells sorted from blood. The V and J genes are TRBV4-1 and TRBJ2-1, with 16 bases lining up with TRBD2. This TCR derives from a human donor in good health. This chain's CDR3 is CASSHLGTSGRARSHNEQFF. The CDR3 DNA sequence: TGCGCCAGCAGCCACCTTGGGACTAGCGGGAGGGCCCGGTCCCACAATGAGCAGTTCTTC.